These 14 T cell receptor beta chains share one sample of origin, sequenced in a study of control samples from healthy donors and cancer patients. Method: immunoSEQ multiplex PCR; TCRdb's copy keeps in-frame clones and lacks some. The sample includes roughly 100,000 clones, under 95% of them seen just once. The specimen was blood. These receptors came from a woman between 18 and 29 years old in good health.

This chain connects TRBV5-4 to TRBJ1-2, with 12 bases that match TRBD1. Germline V CDR1 and CDR2: SGHNT, YYREEE (reference sequence). The CDR3 sequence is 14 residues long. Trimming removed 3 bases from V and 4 bases from J; junction bases left unmatched: 1. The CDR3 nucleotides read TGTGCCAGCAGCTGGGGACAGGGGGCCTATGGCTACACCTTC. Translating gives CASSWGQGAYGYTF.

The rearrangement links TRBV5-6 to TRBJ2-5; D gene unclear. V was pared by 5 bases and J by 2 bases, with 4 bases between. The CDR3 length is 11 residues. The V gene's germline CDR1 is SGHDT and CDR2 YYEEEE. The CDR3 DNA reads TGTGCCAGCAGAAATCAAGAGACCCAGTACTTC. Translating it yields CASRNQETQYF.

Note on this clone: Likely a read error: the CDR3 ends without its conserved phenylalanine or tryptophan. Because the CDR3's place on the DNA is in doubt, the DNA is left out and the CDR3 is given as listed by TCRdb. J is TRBJ1-6 and V is TRBV6-5. The CDR3 extends over 12 residues, inclusive of both ends. Germline V gives CDR1 MNHEY, CDR2 SVGAGI. The CDR3 loop is CASSSGLKVRQH.

This clone showed up just once. V is TRBV5-4 and J is TRBJ2-7; D tentatively fits TRBD1 or TRBD2 (6 bases each). Trimming took off 4 bases at V and 2 bases at J, with 10 bases between the two ends. This CDR3 comprises 13 residues. Per germline, CDR1 SGHNT and CDR2 YYREEE (reference sequence). The CDR3 DNA reads as TGTGCCAGCAGCGGGCGGGACACCTACGAGCAGTACTTC. Its translation is CASSGRDTYEQYF.

The J gene is TRBJ2-2, the V gene TRBV6-5; no definite D call. This CDR3 region has 11 residues. Deletions cut 7 bases from V and 7 bases from J, with 7 bases between. Germline V gene data show CDR1 as MNHEY and CDR2 as SVGAGI. In DNA form, the CDR3 reads TGTGCCAGCAAAGGGTACGGGGAGCTGTTTTTT. Translation gives CASKGYGELFF.

Worth noting for this clone: Different DNA sequences within this sample yield the same CDR3. DNA for the CDR3: TGTGCCAGCAGTTTAGGCGGTGAAAAACTGTTTTTT. Its translation is CASSLGGEKLFF. This chain links TRBV12-3 or TRBV12-4 with TRBJ1-4; D remains unclear. The CDR3 consists of 12 residues. V was trimmed by 1 base and J by 7 bases, leaving 4 bases between them.

The J gene is TRBJ1-2, the V gene TRBV14, with no clear D. V was trimmed by 3 bases and J by 4 bases, leaving 3 bases between them. The CDR3 extends over 11 amino acids. Germline-derived CDR1 and CDR2 are SGHDN and FVKESK. This chain's CDR3 is CASSHGYGYTF. The CDR3 DNA reads TGTGCCAGCAGCCACGGCTATGGCTACACCTTC.

This chain joins TRBV10-2 and TRBJ1-1; D is uncertain. CDR1 and CDR2 (germline): WSHSY, SAAADI. The length of the CDR3 is 14 residues. Trimming took 2 bases from V and 7 from J, leaving 14 bases between them. The CDR3 loop reads CASSEPLKTGEAFF. CDR3 in DNA: TGCGCCAGCAGTGAGCCACTGAAGACGGGTGAAGCTTTCTTT.

In its sample, this clone was seen once. The chain couples TRBV10-2 to TRBJ2-2; TRBD2 aligns across 9 bases. Trimming at V came to 6 bases and at J to 0 bases, leaving 5 bases not matched to a gene. CDR3 size: 16 residues. Germline V CDR1 and CDR2: WSHSY, SAAADI. The CDR3 DNA is TGCGCCAGCAGGTCGGCTAGCGGGGCGAACACCGGGGAGCTGTTTTTT. This encodes CASRSASGANTGELFF.

J is TRBJ2-7 and V is TRBV4-2; D gene unclear. V dropped 1 base and J dropped 1 base, with 11 bases sitting between them. The length of the CDR3 is 15 residues. Germline V gene sequence: CDR1 LGHNA, CDR2 YNFKEQ. The CDR3 region has the DNA TGTGCCAGCAGCCAAGTGGCAAGTCCTTCCTACGAGCAGTACTTC. Translated: CASSQVASPSYEQYF.

The rearrangement links TRBV6-5 to TRBJ2-3; 11 nucleotides match TRBD2. V lost 5 bases to trimming and J lost 4 bases; unmatched junction nucleotides: 5. In germline, CDR1 is MNHEY, CDR2 SVGAGI. The length of the CDR3 is 15 residues. Written as DNA, the CDR3 is TGTGCCAGCAGTCCCGTACTAGCGGGAGCAGATACGCAGTATTTT. Translated: CASSPVLAGADTQYF.

This rearrangement joins TRBV7-6 to TRBJ2-1; D perhaps matches TRBD2 (5 bases). The CDR3 length is 15 residues. V dropped 6 bases and J dropped 7 bases, with 19 bases sitting between them. Germline lookup yields CDR1 SGHVS and CDR2 FNYEAQ. CDR3 DNA sequence: TGTGCCAGCAGGAGGACTGAAGTCTTTGGTAATGAGCAGTTCTTC. It encodes CASRRTEVFGNEQFF. The full variable domain, completed using reference TRBV7-6 and TRBJ2-1, is GAGVSQSPRYKVTKRGQDVALRCDPISGHVSLYWYRQALGQGPEFLTYFNYEAQQDKSGLPNDRFSAERPEGSISTLTIQRTEQRDSAMYRCASRRTEVFGNEQFFGPGTRLTVL.

The CDR3 DNA sequence: TGTGCCAGTAGTACCCCCGCGAGGGTGGGCAATCAGCCCCAGCATTTT. Translated: CASSTPARVGNQPQHF. The rearrangement uses TRBV19 and TRBJ1-5; D ambiguous. This CDR3 region has 16 residues. Germline assignment: CDR1 LNHDA and CDR2 SQIVND (reference sequence). The V end was cut by 4 bases, the J end by 2 bases, with 15 bases between.

This chain links TRBV4-1 with TRBJ2-1; tentative D call: TRBD1 (5 bases). The V end lost 4 bases, the J end lost 8 bases, and 18 bases lay between the germline ends. The CDR3 loop spans 15 amino acids. Germline-derived CDR1 and CDR2 are MGHRA and YSYEKL. The CDR3 is CASSPGQSVSHEQFF. CDR3 DNA sequence: TGCGCCAGCAGCCCAGGACAAAGCGTATCCCATGAGCAGTTCTTC.